Described below is a single T cell receptor beta chain sequence and its context. Original processing methods: Estimated nucleated cell counts came from reference gene primer amplification. Libraries were prepared by immunoSEQ multiplex PCR; TCRdb keeps only in-frame clonotypes and omits some of them. The V and J calls and the clone size are those of that table, but D and trimming were determined from the DNA. The table has some 200,000 clones, about nine tenths seen once. This specimen comes from a study of blood T cell repertoires in COVID-19. Study summary: Collection of acute and convalescent COVID-19 samples took place in the United States, Italy and Spain. T cells, B-cell-depleted T cells, or PBMCs provided the cDNA or gDNA that served as material.

The CDR3 extends over 14 amino acids. Losses at the gene ends were 10 bases for V and 7 bases for J; bases not matched to a gene: 12. The germline V gene encodes CDR1 LNHDA and CDR2 SQIVND (reference sequence). One Seattle source followed patients from active infection through their disease course. Sequenced: peripheral blood. V gene TRBV19 combines with J gene TRBJ2-1; 8 nucleotides agree with TRBD2. This clonotype originated in a woman aged 60-75 years with COVID-19, enrolled during active disease. In DNA form, the CDR3 reads TGTGCCACCGGACGGGGACTAGTAAGTAATGAGCAGTTCTTC. It codes for CATGRGLVSNEQFF.